Listed here are 20 T cell receptor beta chains from one sample, sequenced in a study of blood T cells in healthy people across ages. The authors ran a second PCR of 7 to 11 cycles using a sample-barcoded 5' primer and a J-beta primer mix. TCRdb analysed the 5' RACE reads with MiXCR anew, one entry per CDR3 protein. The sample has hundreds of thousands of distinct CDR3 sequences; about 27% are singletons. The same sample was also studied in work on T cells of mothers and their children.

The source material was blood. The receptors were gathered from a boy aged 2-15 years in good health.

This clonotype was detected only a few times. This rearrangement joins TRBV4-1 to TRBJ2-2, with 15 positions matching TRBD2. From germline, CDR1 is MGHRA and CDR2 YSYEKL. This CDR3 is 17 amino acids long. The junction had 6 bases not matched to a gene; V was cut back by 2 bases and J by 8 bases. The CDR3 sequence: CASSQRTSGRARGELFF. DNA of the CDR3: TGCGCCAGCAGCCAAAGGACTAGCGGGAGGGCAAGAGGGGAGCTGTTTTTT.

This clonotype was recorded at least ten times. The chain carries TRBV18 and TRBJ2-5; D gene uncertain. CDR1 KGHSH and CDR2 LQKENI come from the germline V gene. The V end lost 8 bases, the J end lost 0 bases, and 4 bases lay between the germline ends. The CDR3 loop spans 11 amino acids. The CDR3 is CASSYQETQYF. The CDR3 DNA reads as TGTGCCAGCAGCTACCAAGAGACCCAGTACTTC.

The chain joins TRBV6-1 to TRBJ2-5, with 9 bases identical to TRBD2. V gave up 6 bases and J gave up 5 bases; unmatched junction bases: 7. This CDR3 is 14 amino acids long. The V gene's germline CDR1 is MNHNS and CDR2 SASEGT. As DNA, the CDR3 is TGTGCCAGCAGGAGCGGGAGGTCGGTGGAGACCCAGTACTTC. This gives the protein CASRSGRSVETQYF.

Worth noting for this clonotype: Lacking the conserved final phenylalanine or tryptophan, this CDR3 likely reflects a read error. J is TRBJ2-7 and V is TRBV12-3 or TRBV12-4; D is undetermined. V lost 2 bases, J lost 0 bases, and 11 bases lay in between. The CDR3 spans 15 residues. The CDR3 here is CASSLLPLNSYEQYL. CDR3 nucleotides: TGTGCCAGCAGTTTACTACCCCTAAACTCCTACGAGCAGTACTTG.

In this sample, this clonotype turned up a few times. V and J are TRBV11-2 and TRBJ2-1; maybe TRBD2 (7 bases). Trimming removed 2 bases at V and 5 bases at J, with 13 bases between. This CDR3 is 15 amino acids long. Germline V lookup: CDR1 SGHAT, CDR2 FQNNGV. The CDR3 here is CASSLFGGADNEQFF. The CDR3 DNA reads as TGTGCCAGCAGCTTATTTGGGGGGGCGGACAATGAGCAGTTCTTC.

V gene TRBV10-3 combines with J gene TRBJ2-7, with 8 bases lining up with TRBD2. Germline V gives CDR1 ENHRY, CDR2 SYGVKD. Germline trimming cut 0 bases from V and 5 bases from J; bases unmatched to any gene: 9. This CDR3 is built from 16 residues. CDR3 in amino acids: CAISESRGTGGNEQYF. CDR3 nucleotides: TGTGCCATCAGTGAGTCGAGGGGGACGGGAGGGAACGAGCAGTACTTC.

V gene TRBV12-3 or TRBV12-4 combines with J gene TRBJ1-2; TRBD1 is a possible D gene (5 bases). The germline V and J ends were trimmed by 8 bases and 6 bases, with 13 bases remaining between them. The CDR3 has 12 residues. CDR3 nucleotide sequence: TGTGCCAGCTGGGGGGATTTTAATGGCTACACCTTC. It specifies CASWGDFNGYTF.

This clonotype has just a few counts. The J gene is TRBJ2-5, the V gene TRBV9; 11 bases are shared with TRBD2. CDR1 and CDR2 (germline): SGDLS, YYNGEE. This CDR3 is built from 16 residues. Trimming at V came to 4 bases and at J to 1 base, leaving 6 bases not matched to a gene. The CDR3 DNA reads as TGTGCCAGCAGCCCCCTAGCGGGGGGCGTCCAAGAGACCCAGTACTTC. It encodes CASSPLAGGVQETQYF.

The gene calls are TRBV12-3 or TRBV12-4 and TRBJ2-5, with D tentatively TRBD2 (5 bases). The CDR3 runs to 14 residues. Trimming left V 5 bases short and J 5 bases short, with 15 bases between. CDR3 sequence (DNA): TGTGCCAGCAGTCTAACTAGTTCCAGGGAGACCCAGTACTTC. Its translation: CASSLTSSRETQYF.

The V call is TRBV20-1, the J call TRBJ1-2; D possibly corresponds to TRBD1 (6 bases). This CDR3 spans 14 amino acids. The V end was cut by 4 bases, the J end by 0 bases, with 12 bases between. Germline V CDR1 and CDR2: DFQATT, SNEGSKA (reference sequence). The CDR3 reads CSAKRDTSNYGYTF. CDR3 DNA sequence: TGCAGTGCTAAACGGGACACCTCTAACTATGGCTACACCTTC.

The chain recombines TRBV6-5 with TRBJ2-7, with D uncertain. V lost 6 bases and J 5 bases, leaving 8 bases between the germline ends. The CDR3 is made up of 11 amino acids. Germline CDR1 and CDR2: MNHEY and SVGAGI. CDR3 DNA sequence: TGTGCCAGCAGGACTTCGGACGAGCAGTACTTC. Translation: CASRTSDEQYF.

This clonotype was seen more than once but under ten times. This chain links TRBV20-1 with TRBJ2-1; 9 positions agree with TRBD2. The junction had 8 bases not matched to a gene; V was cut back by 2 bases and J by 3 bases. The V gene's germline CDR1 is DFQATT and CDR2 SNEGSKA (reference sequence). CDR3 size: 16 residues. The CDR3 sequence is CSARPVAGEGYNEQFF. DNA of the CDR3: TGCAGTGCTAGACCTGTAGCGGGAGAGGGCTACAATGAGCAGTTCTTC.

The chain employs TRBV7-2 and TRBJ2-3, with D uncertain. Germline values: CDR1 SGHTA, CDR2 FQGNSA. Trimming left V 3 bases short and J 6 bases short, with 16 bases between. The CDR3 is 15 residues long. CDR3 sequence reads: CASSFRAGLGDTQYF. The CDR3 bases are TGTGCCAGCAGCTTTAGGGCAGGTTTGGGTGATACGCAGTATTTT.

This clonotype appeared a few times. At one of its ends the junction is not consistent with the germline gene, which may arise from a read error. The chain employs TRBV7-2 and TRBJ2-7; 9 positions match TRBD2. The CDR3 totals 16 residues. From germline, CDR1 is SGHTA and CDR2 FQGNSA. The CDR3 loop reads CASSLAGGLATREQYF. The CDR3 DNA sequence: TGTGCCAGCAGCCTAGCAGGTGGACTAGCGACTAGGGAGCAGTACTTC.

Only a few counts were recorded for this clonotype. V gene TRBV7-3 combines with J gene TRBJ1-2; TRBD1 might be the D (6 bases). CDR3 length: 17 amino acids. Germline V lookup: CDR1 SGHTA, CDR2 FQGTGA. Trimming left V 1 base short and J 4 bases short, with 19 bases between. The CDR3 region is CASSLKGGEASFYGYTF. In DNA, the CDR3 is TGTGCCAGCAGCTTAAAGGGGGGGGAGGCTTCCTTCTATGGCTACACCTTC. Filled out from reference TRBV7-3 and TRBJ1-2, the complete variable domain reads GAGVSQTPSNKVTEKGKYVELRCDPISGHTALYWYRQSLGQGPEFLIYFQGTGAADDSGLPNDRFFAVRPEGSVSTLKIQRTERGDSAVYLCASSLKGGEASFYGYTFGSGTRLTVV.

There are a few counts of this clonotype. The chain recombines TRBV7-9 with TRBJ1-2; 8 bases agree with TRBD1. Germline V gene data show CDR1 as SEHNR and CDR2 as FQNEAQ (reference sequence). J was trimmed by 6 bases and V by 5 bases; bases with no gene match: 11. This CDR3 region has 15 residues. The CDR3 is CASSTRQGSANGYTF. The CDR3 coding sequence is TGTGCCAGCAGCACGCGACAGGGGTCGGCTAATGGCTACACCTTC.

A remark on this clonotype: The germline gene is not matched at one end of the junction; a read error may be the cause. The CDR3 sequence is CASSPSQGAKYYEQCF. CDR3 in DNA: TGTGCCAGCTCACCCAGCCAGGGGGCGAAATACTACGAGCAGTGCTTC. The V gene is TRBV18, the J gene TRBJ2-7; 8 bases are a match to TRBD1. There are 16 residues in the CDR3. Germline loops: CDR1 KGHSH, CDR2 LQKENI.

The CDR3 is CASSPRSASYEQYF. In DNA, the CDR3 is TGTGCCAGCAGCCCCCGATCGGCCTCCTACGAGCAGTACTTC. The rearrangement joins TRBV27 to TRBJ2-7; D unresolved. Deletions cut 6 bases from V and 0 bases from J, with 12 bases between. Germline CDR1 and CDR2: MNHEY and SMNVEV (reference sequence). This CDR3 is 14 amino acids long.

This sequence joins TRBV3-1 and TRBJ2-7; no definite D call. The CDR3 is 15 residues long. Trimming removed 4 bases from V and 5 bases from J, with 18 bases in between. Germline lookup yields CDR1 LGHDT and CDR2 YNNKEL (reference sequence). The CDR3 is CASSPPVGLPNEQYF. The CDR3 DNA reads TGTGCCAGCAGCCCTCCGGTGGGCCTTCCTAACGAGCAGTACTTC.

This clonotype came up a few times. A read error may produce the germline difference seen at one junction end. CDR3 nucleotides: TGCAGCGTAAAGGACATCGCCTACGGGCAGTACTTC. It is translated as CSVKDIAYGQYF. V is TRBV29-1 and J is TRBJ2-7; a possible D gene is TRBD1 (5 bases). Germline-derived CDR1 and CDR2 are SQVTM and ANQGSEA. There are 12 residues in the CDR3.